One and the same sample provided the 12 T cell receptor beta chains below, sequenced in a study of technical replicates of blood from a handful of donors. Only in-frame clones appear in the TCRdb table, and some are missing; sequencing was by immunoSEQ multiplex PCR. Among approximately 58,000 clones listed, about 86% were seen once. Sequenced material: PBMCs. The receptors derive from a human donor in good health. Some clones in this sample may be carry-over from other donors' samples.

The rearrangement uses TRBV7-2 and TRBJ2-4, with 10 nucleotides matching TRBD2. The CDR3 length is 19 residues. The J segment lost 8 bases and the V segment lost 6 bases, leaving 22 bases of the junction unmatched. Looked up from germline, CDR1 is SGHTA and CDR2 is FQGNSA. For the CDR3, the DNA is TGTGCCAGCAGTCCCCGATCCCAGCGGGGGGGTCCCCGGTCGGACATTCAGTACTTC. Amino acid sequence: CASSPRSQRGGPRSDIQYF.

V usage is TRBV5-1 and J usage is TRBJ1-1; TRBD1 might be the D (5 bases). Germline V gene lookup returns CDR1 SGHRS and CDR2 YFSETQ. CDR3 size: 14 residues. Trimming left V 3 bases short and J 0 bases short, with 9 bases between. The CDR3 protein is CASSSGLLNTEAFF. CDR3 DNA sequence: TGCGCCAGCAGCTCGGGACTCCTGAACACTGAAGCTTTCTTT.

V usage is TRBV7-3 and J usage is TRBJ2-1; TRBD2 matches at 7 bases. V shed 2 bases, J shed 3 bases, and the junction held 4 bases outside the gene matches. The CDR3 has 15 amino acids. In germline, CDR1 is SGHTA, CDR2 FQGTGA. CDR3: CASSLGLEHYNEQFF. The CDR3 region has the DNA TGTGCCAGCAGCTTAGGACTAGAACACTACAATGAGCAGTTCTTC. The full variable domain, completed using reference TRBV7-3 and TRBJ2-1, is GAGVSQTPSNKVTEKGKYVELRCDPISGHTALYWYRQSLGQGPEFLIYFQGTGAADDSGLPNDRFFAVRPEGSVSTLKIQRTERGDSAVYLCASSLGLEHYNEQFFGPGTRLTVL.

The V and J genes are TRBV4-3 and TRBJ1-2, with D possibly matching TRBD1 (5 bases). CDR3 size: 15 residues. Trimming left V 0 bases short and J 4 bases short, with 12 bases between. The germline V gene encodes CDR1 LGHNA and CDR2 YSLEER. The CDR3 sequence: CASSQDSGLAYGYTF. CDR3 DNA sequence: TGCGCCAGCAGCCAAGATTCAGGGTTAGCCTATGGCTACACCTTC.

The V and J genes are TRBV30 and TRBJ2-7, with 7 positions matching TRBD1. This CDR3 spans 13 amino acids. The junction had 3 bases not matched to a gene; V was cut back by 3 bases and J by 1 base. The germline V gene has CDR1 GTSNPN and CDR2 SVGIG (reference sequence). This CDR3 reads CAWRKGQSYEQYF. CDR3 in DNA: TGTGCCTGGAGGAAGGGACAGTCCTACGAGCAGTACTTC.

This chain uses TRBV27 with TRBJ2-1, with 11 bases aligning to TRBD2. Germline CDR1 MNHEY, CDR2 SMNVEV (reference sequence). V was pared by 1 base and J by 8 bases, with 4 bases of the junction left unmatched. This CDR3 comprises 15 residues. The CDR3, as DNA: TGTGCCAGCAGTTTATTAGCGGGGGGGCCGTATGAGCAGTTCTTC. This translates into CASSLLAGGPYEQFF.

The V gene is TRBV11-2, the J gene TRBJ2-5; possible D gene TRBD2, 7 bases. Germline CDR1 reads SGHAT; CDR2 reads FQNNGV. Trimming removed 5 bases at V and 5 bases at J, with 24 bases between. The CDR3 loop spans 17 amino acids. The CDR3 spells CASSPVGRGLPQETQYF. The CDR3 region has the DNA TGTGCCAGCAGCCCCGTCGGGCGGGGGCTCCCACAGGAGACCCAGTACTTC. The entire variable domain, with the rest obtained from reference TRBV11-2 and TRBJ2-5, is as follows: EAGVAQSPRYKIIEKRQSVAFWCNPISGHATLYWYQQILGQGPKLLIQFQNNGVVDDSQLPKDRFSAERLKGVDSTLKIQPAKLEDSAVYLCASSPVGRGLPQETQYFGPGTRLLVL.

The gene calls are TRBV29-1 and TRBJ1-3; no reliable D call. From germline, CDR1 is SQVTM and CDR2 ANQGSEA. The CDR3 runs to 11 residues. CDR3 sequence reads: CSVRFGNTIYF. CDR3 nucleotides: TGCAGTGTGAGATTTGGAAACACCATATATTTT.

As DNA, the CDR3 is TGCGCCAGCAGCCCTAAGACACCCGGGACAACTAATGAAAAACTGTTTTTT. Amino acids: CASSPKTPGTTNEKLFF. The gene calls are TRBV4-1 and TRBJ1-4; D is uncertain. Trimming removed 4 bases from V and 0 bases from J, with 15 bases in between. This CDR3 comprises 17 residues. Germline CDR1 reads MGHRA; CDR2 reads YSYEKL.

The V gene is TRBV10-1, the J gene TRBJ2-7, with 12 bases aligning to TRBD1. Germline CDR1 is WNHNN and CDR2 is SYGVQD (reference sequence). The CDR3 sequence is 17 residues long. J lost 5 bases, V lost 6 bases, and 14 bases had no gene match. CDR3 coding DNA: TGCGCCAGCAGCGCCGTGACTGGGGACAGGGGGCTGAACGAGCAGTACTTC. Amino acids: CASSAVTGDRGLNEQYF.

This chain links TRBV6-5 with TRBJ1-5; TRBD1 matches 8 bases. The CDR3 sequence is 13 residues long. Germline CDR1 and CDR2: MNHEY and SVGAGI. The junction had 3 bases not matched to a gene; V was cut back by 6 bases and J by 5 bases. The CDR3 here is CASSQGAYQPQHF. The CDR3 nucleotides are TGTGCCAGCAGCCAGGGGGCCTATCAGCCCCAGCATTTT.

This clone appeared a single time. The J gene is TRBJ1-1, the V gene TRBV25-1, with 10 bases aligning to TRBD1. Germline V gene lookup returns CDR1 MGHDK and CDR2 SYGVNS. V lost 5 bases, J lost 4 bases, and 7 bases stayed unmatched. There are 15 residues in the CDR3. The CDR3 DNA reads as TGTGCCAGCAGTAACCCGGGACAGGGGAGCACTGAAGCTTTCTTT. Its protein product is CASSNPGQGSTEAFF.